This T cell receptor beta chain was identified during a study of regulatory T cells in long-lasting Graves disease. Study-wide results and limits: Blood alone, not thyroid tissue, was studied.

With iRepertoire HTBI primers and Arm-PCR of CDR3 regions, TCR beta libraries were built. MiXCR, run by TCRdb on the multiplex PCR reads, gives a single entry per CDR3 protein. The profile covers 350,000 to 500,000 distinct CDR3 sequences, with over 15% appearing a single time and around a tenth taken by the ten largest. This clonotype was counted ten times or more. Its antigen is unknown. As to time point: newly diagnosed GD, antithyroid drugs for less than 3 months. RNA isolated from PBMCs was used to make the TCR library. The authors drew patients from an endocrinology department in Xi'an, China. In addition, the sample was reused for a study of T cells in Graves' hyperthyroidism and ophthalmopathy.

The receptor was derived from a woman in her 30s with Graves disease. Sequencing used peripheral blood mononuclear cells (PBMCs), obtained at new diagnosis, from a patient treated with antithyroid drugs.

CDR3: CASSWTGGGPGANVLTF. The CDR3 DNA sequence: TGTGCCAGCAGTTGGACAGGGGGTGGCCCTGGGGCCAACGTCCTGACTTTC. The chain links TRBV28 to TRBJ2-6; the match to TRBD1 covers 10 bases. Germline CDR1 MDHEN, CDR2 SYDVKM. This CDR3 is built from 17 residues. V was clipped by 4 bases and J by 2 bases; unmatched bases: 5.